The 26 T cell receptor beta chains reported below all come from one sample, sequenced in a study of blood T cell repertoires in COVID-19. Repertoires were generated with immunoSEQ multiplex PCR, while TCRdb's copy carries only in-frame clones and drops some. Among 98,000 or so clones listed, roughly 83% were seen once. The sequenced sample was peripheral blood. The origin of the receptors is a woman aged 80 or older with active or convalescent COVID-19.

This clone was seen a handful of times. The chain uses TRBV6-2 or TRBV6-3 and TRBJ2-7; 10 nucleotides match TRBD2. V dropped 2 bases and J dropped 4; count of bases not matched to a gene: 8. Germline V gene lookup returns CDR1 MNHEY and CDR2 SVGEGT. The CDR3 has 16 residues. The CDR3 region is CASSYPRLAGDYEQYF. Here the CDR3 DNA reads TGTGCCAGCAGTTACCCCCGGCTAGCGGGGGATTACGAGCAGTACTTC.

The chain has TRBV28 and TRBJ1-1, with no clear D. Trimming shortened V by 5 bases and J by 1 base, and 14 bases separated the two germline ends. The CDR3 extends over 15 amino acids. Germline V gives CDR1 MDHEN, CDR2 SYDVKM. This CDR3 reads CASSPSWQSNTEAFF. The DNA of the CDR3 is TGTGCCAGCAGTCCGTCTTGGCAGTCGAACACTGAAGCTTTCTTT. Variable domain in full (rest from reference TRBV28 and TRBJ1-1): DVKVTQSSRYLVKRTGEKVFLECVQDMDHENMFWYRQDPGLGLRLIYFSYDVKMKEKGDIPEGYSVSREKKERFSLILESASTNQTSMYLCASSPSWQSNTEAFFGQGTRLTVV.

The chain uses TRBV4-1 and TRBJ2-3; possibly TRBD1 for D (5 bases). V was shortened by 4 bases and J by 2 bases, with 16 bases between the two germline ends. This CDR3 contains 16 residues. CDR1 is MGHRA and CDR2 is YSYEKL in the germline V gene. DNA of the CDR3: TGCGCCAGCAGCCTCGAGGCAGGGTGGGCCACAGATACGCAGTATTTT. It translates to CASSLEAGWATDTQYF.

This sequence joins TRBV2 and TRBJ2-1; 10 bases line up with TRBD2. From germline, CDR1 is SNHLY and CDR2 FYNNEI. This CDR3 has 15 residues. J lost 2 bases, V lost 9 bases, and 7 bases had no gene match. CDR3 sequence (DNA): TGTGCCAGTACCTGGACTAGCGGAGCCTACAATGAGCAGTTCTTC. Residues: CASTWTSGAYNEQFF.

This sequence joins TRBV24-1 and TRBJ2-2; maybe TRBD1 (6 bases). The V end lost 2 bases, the J end lost 2 bases, and 14 bases lay between the germline ends. Germline V gene sequence: CDR1 KGHDR, CDR2 SFDVKD. The CDR3 runs 17 residues. CDR3 DNA: TGTGCCACCAGTGATTCCCCCGGACAGCGAAACACCGGGGAGCTGTTTTTT. It translates to CATSDSPGQRNTGELFF.

V is TRBV6-5 and J is TRBJ1-6; the match to TRBD1 covers 9 bases. The germline V gene encodes CDR1 MNHEY and CDR2 SVGAGI. The V segment lost 7 bases and the J segment 9 bases; nucleotides outside the gene matches: 10. This CDR3 contains 15 residues. CDR3 in DNA: TGTGCCAGCAACCAACAGGGGGCGCTGGGTTCACCCCTCCACTTT. It codes for CASNQQGALGSPLHF.

The rearrangement uses TRBV5-1 and TRBJ1-1, with D tentatively TRBD1 (6 bases). The V gene lost 3 bases and the J gene lost 4 bases, with 13 bases spanning the gap. Germline assignment: CDR1 SGHRS and CDR2 YFSETQ. This CDR3 spans 14 amino acids. This CDR3 reads CASSSQGVSTEAFF. CDR3 bases: TGCGCCAGCAGCTCACAGGGTGTAAGCACTGAAGCTTTCTTT. Looking up the rest from reference TRBV5-1 and TRBJ1-1 gives the full variable domain: KAGVTQTPRYLIKTRGQQVTLSCSPISGHRSVSWYQQTPGQGLQFLFEYFSETQRNKGNFPGRFSGRQFSNSRSEMNVSTLELGDSALYLCASSSQGVSTEAFFGQGTRLTVV.

This sequence joins TRBV28 and TRBJ1-4; D may be TRBD1 (6 bases). The CDR3 covers 14 residues. Between the trimmed V and J ends, which lost 5 bases and 5 bases, there was a span of 12 bases. From germline, CDR1 is MDHEN and CDR2 SYDVKM. CDR3 amino acids: CASSNREGNEKLFF. For the CDR3, the DNA is TGTGCCAGCAGTAACAGGGAAGGGAATGAAAAACTGTTTTTT.

The chain recombines TRBV14 with TRBJ2-1; unclear D gene. V shed 5 bases and J shed 3 bases, with 8 bases lying between them. CDR3 length equals 13 residues. Germline loops: CDR1 SGHDN, CDR2 FVKESK. Written as DNA, the CDR3 is TGTGCCAGCAGCTCCACAGACTACAATGAGCAGTTCTTC. It encodes CASSSTDYNEQFF.

This clone has only one observation. V gene TRBV28 combines with J gene TRBJ2-7; maybe TRBD2 (5 bases). CDR1 MDHEN and CDR2 SYDVKM come from the germline V gene. V was pared by 7 bases and J by 6 bases, with 22 bases between. CDR3 size: 15 residues. The CDR3 loop is CASIHRATRTGEQYF. In DNA, the CDR3 is TGTGCCAGCATCCACCGGGCCACCCGGACTGGCGAGCAGTACTTC. Full variable domain (missing parts from reference TRBV28 and TRBJ2-7): DVKVTQSSRYLVKRTGEKVFLECVQDMDHENMFWYRQDPGLGLRLIYFSYDVKMKEKGDIPEGYSVSREKKERFSLILESASTNQTSMYLCASIHRATRTGEQYFGPGTRLTVT.

V and J are TRBV6-2 or TRBV6-3 and TRBJ1-2, with 7 bases lining up with TRBD1. CDR1 MNHEY and CDR2 SVGEGT come from the germline V gene. With V trimmed by 5 bases and J by 5 bases, 14 bases remained unmatched. CDR3 length: 16 residues. CDR3 in amino acids: CASSQDRATIGYGYTF. The CDR3 region has the DNA TGTGCCAGCAGTCAAGACAGGGCGACTATCGGATATGGCTACACCTTC.

The chain combines TRBV6-4 with TRBJ2-7; D may be TRBD2 (6 bases). Trimming took 6 bases from V and 7 from J, leaving 10 bases between them. Germline values: CDR1 MRHNA, CDR2 SNTAGT. This CDR3 is built from 11 residues. The CDR3 DNA sequence: TGTGCCAGCAGGGAGGCGGGAGAGCAGTACTTC. The encoded protein is CASREAGEQYF.

V usage is TRBV5-6 and J usage is TRBJ2-5; no clear D. Trimming removed 0 bases from V and 4 bases from J, with 4 bases in between. CDR1 and CDR2 from the germline V gene are SGHDT and YYEEEE. This CDR3 has 12 residues. DNA for the CDR3: TGTGCCAGCAGCTTGGTCGGAGAGACCCAGTACTTC. It encodes CASSLVGETQYF.

This sequence joins TRBV4-2 and TRBJ1-4, with a tentative D call TRBD1 (6 bases). Germline CDR1 is LGHNA and CDR2 is YNFKEQ. This CDR3 spans 15 amino acids. Trimming took 1 base from V and 14 from J, leaving 20 bases between them. CDR3 amino acids: CASSQVLRGLGRLFF. The CDR3 coding sequence is TGTGCCAGCAGCCAAGTCCTCAGGGGCCTCGGTCGTCTGTTTTTT.

The chain uses TRBV28 and TRBJ1-5; TRBD1 might be the D (6 bases). CDR1 and CDR2 (germline): MDHEN, SYDVKM. CDR3 length: 14 residues. Trimming shortened V by 6 bases and J by 7 bases, and 16 bases separated the two germline ends. Here the CDR3 DNA reads TGTGCCAGCAGAAGGAACAGGGCCGTCCAGCCCCAGCATTTT. Its protein is CASRRNRAVQPQHF.

This chain uses TRBV11-2 with TRBJ2-5; D perhaps matches TRBD1 (5 bases). Per the germline V gene, CDR1 is SGHAT and CDR2 is FQNNGV. V was clipped by 7 bases and J by 1 base, with 16 bases between them. This CDR3 region has 15 residues. CDR3 DNA: TGTGCCAGCACTTTATGGGGCAGCATCCAAGAGACCCAGTACTTC. Its translation is CASTLWGSIQETQYF.

V is TRBV5-5 and J is TRBJ2-3; D perhaps matches TRBD1 (5 bases). Germline V gene sequence: CDR1 SGHKS, CDR2 YYEKEE (reference sequence). Trimming removed 4 bases from V and 4 bases from J, with 13 bases in between. The CDR3 loop spans 14 amino acids. The CDR3, as DNA: TGTGCCAGCAGCCAGGCTTGGGGCGCAGATACGCAGTATTTT. This sequence encodes CASSQAWGADTQYF.

The chain joins TRBV24-1 to TRBJ1-5; D gene ambiguous. Trimming cost V 4 bases and J 2 bases, with 5 bases left between them. Germline CDR1 is KGHDR and CDR2 is SFDVKD. CDR3 length equals 13 residues. The CDR3 nucleotides read TGTGCCACCAGTGAGGGCGGCAATCAGCCCCAGCATTTT. It encodes CATSEGGNQPQHF.

The genes are TRBV27 and TRBJ1-6; 7 bases agree with TRBD1. Germline lookup yields CDR1 MNHEY and CDR2 SMNVEV (reference sequence). V lost 9 bases and J lost 7; bases outside the gene matches: 15. The CDR3 totals 16 residues. CDR3 nucleotides: TGTGCCAGTCGGGAGAACAGGGGAGTTAAGAATTCACCCCTCCACTTT. It specifies CASRENRGVKNSPLHF.

The chain combines TRBV9 with TRBJ1-2; TRBD1 might be the D (6 bases). Between the trimmed V and J ends, which lost 3 bases and 3 bases, there was a span of 21 bases. This CDR3 is 17 amino acids long. Germline V gene sequence: CDR1 SGDLS, CDR2 YYNGEE. The CDR3 here is CASSATVGGRRDYGYTF. The DNA for the CDR3 is TGTGCCAGCAGCGCTACCGTGGGGGGGCGGCGGGACTATGGCTACACCTTC. The complete variable domain, with remaining parts taken from reference TRBV9 and TRBJ1-2, reads DSGVTQTPKHLITATGQRVTLRCSPRSGDLSVYWYQQSLDQGLQFLIQYYNGEERAKGNILERFSAQQFPDLHSELNLSSLELGDSALYFCASSATVGGRRDYGYTFGSGTRLTVV.

The rearrangement links TRBV24-1 to TRBJ2-5, with a weak D call TRBD1 (6 bases). Germline CDR1 is KGHDR and CDR2 is SFDVKD. The CDR3 covers 14 residues. V lost 4 bases, J lost 4 bases, and 12 bases lay in between. DNA of the CDR3: TGTGCCACCAGTGAAACAGGGTCTCGAGAGACCCAGTACTTC. Residues: CATSETGSRETQYF.

This clone was seen only once. Written as DNA, the CDR3 is TGTGCCAGCAGTTACCCTAGAGGGGGCGGTGAAAAACTGTTTTTT. The encoded protein is CASSYPRGGGEKLFF. V and J are TRBV6-2 or TRBV6-3 and TRBJ1-4; 7 bases are shared with TRBD1. The CDR3 is made up of 15 amino acids. The germline gives CDR1 MNHEY, CDR2 SVGEGT. Trimming took 2 bases from V and 7 from J; bases not matched to a gene: 7.

CDR3 nucleotide sequence: TGTGCCAGCAGTTATAGCTCCGATCAGCCCCAGCATTTT. It encodes CASSYSSDQPQHF. This chain links TRBV12-3 or TRBV12-4 with TRBJ1-5; D unclear. Trimming cost V 4 bases and J 5 bases, with 9 bases left between them. The CDR3 is 13 residues long.

The J gene is TRBJ1-5, the V gene TRBV2; 11 bases are a match to TRBD1. V shed 3 bases and J 6 bases; nucleotides not matched to a gene: 4. Per germline, CDR1 SNHLY and CDR2 FYNNEI. The CDR3 is 15 residues long. In DNA, the CDR3 is TGTGCCAGCAGTGAGGACAGGGGGCCCGGTCAGCCCCAGCATTTT. It translates to CASSEDRGPGQPQHF.

This chain joins TRBV28 and TRBJ2-7; D might be TRBD1 (6 bases). Germline V gene data show CDR1 as MDHEN and CDR2 as SYDVKM. Trimming shortened V by 6 bases and J by 9 bases, and 24 bases separated the two germline ends. The CDR3 loop spans 15 amino acids. CDR3 residues: CASSPDLGAGKGQYF. In nucleotides, the CDR3 is TGTGCCAGCAGCCCCGATTTGGGGGCAGGTAAGGGGCAGTACTTC.

This clone was picked up a small number of times. The rearrangement joins TRBV24-1 to TRBJ1-5, with TRBD1 matching 7 bases. Per the germline V gene, CDR1 is KGHDR and CDR2 is SFDVKD. The CDR3 covers 14 residues. With V trimmed by 8 bases and J by 2 bases, 5 bases remained unmatched. CDR3 sequence (DNA): TGTGCCACCACAAGCCAGGGGGGCAATCAGCCCCAGCATTTT. This codes for CATTSQGGNQPQHF.